Following are 27 T cell receptor beta chains from one sample sequenced in a study of regulatory T cells in long-lasting Graves disease. Arm-PCR of CDR3 regions and iRepertoire HTBI primers were used to build TCR beta libraries. One entry per CDR3 protein results from TCRdb running MiXCR on the multiplex PCR reads. The table shows a few hundred thousand distinct CDR3 sequences, with 12% occurring only once. This sample's time point: newly diagnosed GD, antithyroid drugs for less than 3 months. RNA isolated from PBMCs was used to make the TCR library. In addition, the sample was reused for a study of T cells in Graves' hyperthyroidism and ophthalmopathy.

The sample consisted of peripheral blood mononuclear cells (PBMCs), taken at new diagnosis, from a patient treated with antithyroid drugs. The receptors originated from a young woman with Graves disease.

At least ten counts were recorded for this clonotype. V is TRBV2 and J is TRBJ2-3; TRBD1 matches at 7 bases. The CDR3 is made up of 14 amino acids. Germline-derived CDR1 and CDR2 are SNHLY and FYNNEI. Unmatched junction bases numbered 8, after V lost 6 bases and J lost 5 bases. In DNA form, the CDR3 reads TGTGCCAGCAGGATTGACAGGGATGTAGATACGCAGTATTTT. Its translation: CASRIDRDVDTQYF.

In its sample, this clonotype was seen a few times. This chain joins TRBV30 and TRBJ2-2; a possible D gene is TRBD1 (6 bases). Trimming removed 4 bases at V and 5 bases at J, with 14 bases between. The CDR3 sequence is 14 residues long. Germline V gene lookup returns CDR1 GTSNPN and CDR2 SVGIG (reference sequence). The CDR3 nucleotides are TGTGCCTGGAAGTTGGACAGACTAACCGGGGAGCTGTTTTTT. Protein sequence: CAWKLDRLTGELFF.

This clonotype was recorded at least ten times. The chain has TRBV12-3 or TRBV12-4 and TRBJ1-1; D is possibly TRBD1 (6 bases). Trimming cost V 6 bases and J 1 base, with 15 bases left between them. The CDR3 covers 15 residues. This chain's CDR3 is CASSQRQVQNTEAFF. The CDR3 bases are TGTGCCAGCAGCCAAAGACAGGTTCAGAACACTGAAGCTTTCTTT.

This clonotype was counted many times. This chain joins TRBV27 and TRBJ2-1, with D maybe TRBD2 (5 bases). This CDR3 contains 13 residues. V gave up 6 bases and J gave up 4 bases, with 10 bases separating them. The germline V gene has CDR1 MNHEY and CDR2 SMNVEV (reference sequence). In DNA, the CDR3 is TGTGCCAGCAGAGGTCGGGAATACAATGAGCAGTTCTTC. Translation: CASRGREYNEQFF.

The sample holds many counts of this clonotype. The CDR3 is CASSLGAGVWEQFF. For the CDR3, the DNA is TGTGCCAGCAGCTTGGGGGCAGGGGTTTGGGAGCAGTTCTTC. The chain recombines TRBV5-6 with TRBJ2-3; TRBD1 might be the D (6 bases). The DNA end lines up better with TRBJ2-1; the J call may be wrong. Germline V gives CDR1 SGHDT, CDR2 YYEEEE. CDR3 length: 14 amino acids.

Many counts were recorded for this clonotype. The J gene is TRBJ2-7, the V gene TRBV20-1; 10 bases match TRBD2. The V and J ends lost 5 bases and 0 bases, in that order; junction bases with no gene match: 19. Germline CDR1 DFQATT, CDR2 SNEGSKA (reference sequence). This CDR3 has 19 residues. Written as DNA, the CDR3 is TGCAGTGCTCCTTCTTCAGGGCTAGCGGGAGTGGAGGGCTCCTACGAGCAGTACTTC. This sequence encodes CSAPSSGLAGVEGSYEQYF.

This clonotype has at least ten counts. The chain employs TRBV6-2 or TRBV6-3 and TRBJ1-6; no firm D call. Trimming cost V 4 bases and J 7 bases, with 14 bases left between them. Germline CDR1 MNHEY, CDR2 SVGEGT. This CDR3 has 15 amino acids. The CDR3 DNA reads as TGTGCCAGCAGTTTCCCGGTCGGACGGAATTCACCCCTCCACTTT. Its translation is CASSFPVGRNSPLHF.

The sample holds a few counts of this clonotype. The V call is TRBV29-1, the J call TRBJ2-3; TRBD1 agrees at 8 bases. The length of the CDR3 is 15 residues. V lost 4 bases and J lost 6; bases outside the gene matches: 12. Germline CDR1 and CDR2: SQVTM and ANQGSEA. The CDR3, as DNA: TGCAGCGTTGTGCCAACCAGGGGGCGAACGGATACGCAGTATTTT. It is translated as CSVVPTRGRTDTQYF.

In its sample, this clonotype was seen a few times. The chain links TRBV6-2 or TRBV6-3 to TRBJ2-1; 12 bases line up with TRBD2. CDR1 and CDR2 (germline): MNHEY, SVGEGT. V lost 0 bases, J lost 2 bases, and 5 bases stayed unmatched. The CDR3 runs to 18 residues. The CDR3 loop reads CASSYSLGLAGPYNEQFF. CDR3 nucleotide sequence: TGTGCCAGCAGTTACTCCCTAGGACTAGCGGGGCCCTACAATGAGCAGTTCTTC.

The J gene is TRBJ1-2, the V gene TRBV15; no clear D gene. The V gene lost 1 base and the J gene lost 3 bases, with 9 bases spanning the gap. Germline loops: CDR1 LNHNV, CDR2 YYDKDF (reference sequence). This CDR3 contains 14 residues. Here the CDR3 DNA reads TGTGCCACCAGCAGAGTCAGGCTAGACTATGGCTACACCTTC. Its translation: CATSRVRLDYGYTF. Using reference TRBV15 and TRBJ1-2 for the parts outside the CDR3, the full variable domain is DAMVIQNPRYQVTQFGKPVTLSCSQTLNHNVMYWYQQKSSQAPKLLFHYYDKDFNNEADTPDNFQSRRPNTSFCFLDIRSPGLGDTAMYLCATSRVRLDYGYTFGSGTRLTVV.

This clonotype was recorded many times. V usage is TRBV5-5 and J usage is TRBJ1-1; 8 bases line up with TRBD1. CDR1 SGHKS and CDR2 YYEKEE come from the germline V gene (reference sequence). The CDR3 spans 14 residues. V lost 2 bases to trimming and J lost 4 bases; unmatched junction nucleotides: 4. CDR3 sequence: CASSLRQGSTEAFF. DNA of the CDR3: TGTGCCAGCAGCTTAAGACAGGGGAGCACTGAAGCTTTCTTT.

The chain uses TRBV19 and TRBJ2-1; 8 positions match TRBD1. Trimming cost V 7 bases and J 4 bases; bases outside gene matches: 6. CDR1 and CDR2 from the germline V gene are LNHDA and SQIVND (reference sequence). The CDR3 length is 14 residues. CDR3 protein: CASNADRGYNEQFF. For the CDR3, the DNA is TGTGCCAGTAACGCCGACAGGGGTTACAATGAGCAGTTCTTC.

Many counts were recorded for this clonotype. The rearrangement joins TRBV12-3 or TRBV12-4 to TRBJ2-1, with 8 bases identical to TRBD2. The CDR3 is made up of 15 amino acids. V lost 10 bases to trimming and J lost 5 bases; unmatched junction nucleotides: 13. The CDR3 DNA reads TGTGCCATCCGACGGGAGGGGAAATGGGACAATGAGCAGTTCTTC. This encodes CAIRREGKWDNEQFF.

There are many counts of this clonotype. The chain employs TRBV7-3 and TRBJ2-1; 7 bases are shared with TRBD2. With 2 bases clipped from V and 4 bases from J, the junction kept 11 bases outside the gene matches. Germline V gives CDR1 SGHTA, CDR2 FQGTGA. The CDR3 has 17 residues. The CDR3 is CASSLSGGASGYNEQFF. CDR3 DNA: TGTGCCAGCAGCTTATCGGGCGGGGCTAGCGGATACAATGAGCAGTTCTTC.

This clonotype showed up many times. The chain is built from TRBV7-8 and TRBJ2-1; D not certain. Trimming took off 2 bases at V and 6 bases at J, with 8 bases between the two ends. The CDR3 spans 13 residues. CDR1 is SGHVS, CDR2 FQNEAQ, per germline. The CDR3 DNA follows: TGTGCCAGCAGCTTATTCGGACCCAATGAGCAGTTCTTC. Encoded protein: CASSLFGPNEQFF. Drawing the rest from reference TRBV7-8 and TRBJ2-1, the complete variable domain is GAGVSQSPRYKVAKRGQDVALRCDPISGHVSLFWYQQALGQGPEFLTYFQNEAQLDKSGLPSDRFFAERPEGSVSTLKIQRTQQEDSAVYLCASSLFGPNEQFFGPGTRLTVL.

This clonotype appeared a single time. The chain uses TRBV4-1 and TRBJ2-2, with D maybe TRBD2 (6 bases). Germline CDR1 is MGHRA and CDR2 is YSYEKL. The CDR3 length is 18 residues. V was shortened by 1 base and J by 0 bases, with 15 bases between the two germline ends. The CDR3 DNA reads TGCGCCAGCAGCCAAGTGGCCTGGGGGAGGACGAACACCGGGGAGCTGTTTTTT. Translated: CASSQVAWGRTNTGELFF.

This clonotype was recorded many times. The chain recombines TRBV7-8 with TRBJ2-7, with 9 bases identical to TRBD1. Trimming at V came to 1 base and at J to 4 bases, leaving 5 bases not matched to a gene. CDR3 length: 15 amino acids. The germline gives CDR1 SGHVS, CDR2 FQNEAQ. DNA for the CDR3: TGTGCCAGCAGCTTAGGTCCGGACAGGGGTTACGAGCAGTACTTC. Translating it yields CASSLGPDRGYEQYF.

The V gene is TRBV19, the J gene TRBJ2-1; 8 nucleotides agree with TRBD2. V was pared by 7 bases and J by 5 bases, with 7 bases of the junction left unmatched. This CDR3 is built from 14 residues. Germline CDR1 reads LNHDA; CDR2 reads SQIVND (reference sequence). The CDR3 coding sequence is TGTGCCAGTACAACGGGAGCGGGAGACAATGAGCAGTTCTTC. Translation: CASTTGAGDNEQFF.

In its sample, this clonotype was seen many times. The gene calls are TRBV7-2 and TRBJ2-3; the match to TRBD1 covers 9 bases. Trimming cost V 1 base and J 4 bases; bases outside gene matches: 9. The CDR3 consists of 17 residues. Per the germline V gene, CDR1 is SGHTA and CDR2 is FQGNSA. The CDR3 DNA follows: TGTGCCAGCAGCTTAGTCGGGACAGGGTCTTTCCCAGATACGCAGTATTTT. This gives the protein CASSLVGTGSFPDTQYF.

This clonotype was counted ten times or more. This chain links TRBV12-3 or TRBV12-4 with TRBJ1-5; D gene ambiguous. The length of the CDR3 is 16 residues. V dropped 0 bases and J dropped 2 bases, with 11 bases sitting between them. CDR3 DNA sequence: TGTGCCAGCAGTTTAGCTCGGTTTCGCGGCAATCAGCCCCAGCATTTT. As protein: CASSLARFRGNQPQHF.

This clonotype appeared a few times. The J gene is TRBJ1-2, the V gene TRBV7-9; D unclear. Per the germline V gene, CDR1 is SEHNR and CDR2 is FQNEAQ (reference sequence). V was clipped by 5 bases and J by 8 bases, with 6 bases between them. The CDR3 runs to 10 residues. The CDR3 DNA is TGTGCCAGCAGCCTTGTAGGCTACACCTTC. Protein product: CASSLVGYTF.

V usage is TRBV28 and J usage is TRBJ2-7, with D possibly TRBD2 on 6 matching bases. The V gene lost 7 bases and the J gene lost 2 bases, with 15 bases spanning the gap. In germline, CDR1 is MDHEN, CDR2 SYDVKM. This CDR3 is 14 amino acids long. The CDR3 DNA reads as TGTGCCAGCACTTCTGGGGGAGGCACCTACGAGCAGTACTTC. It is translated as CASTSGGGTYEQYF.

This clonotype was found a few times. The rearrangement joins TRBV19 to TRBJ1-2; D is uncertain. CDR1 and CDR2 (germline): LNHDA, SQIVND (reference sequence). The CDR3 contains 15 residues. V was trimmed by 3 bases and J by 6 bases, leaving 17 bases between them. CDR3 DNA: TGTGCCAGTAGTATCAGGATTTCGGGGTTGGATGGCTACACCTTC. This codes for CASSIRISGLDGYTF.

This clonotype was seen a handful of times. The gene calls are TRBV9 and TRBJ1-3; D remains ambiguous. Germline V gene sequence: CDR1 SGDLS, CDR2 YYNGEE. The CDR3 is 14 residues long. The ends were cut back, 4 bases at V and 6 bases at J, with 14 bases in the middle. CDR3 in amino acids: CASSPLLSENTIYF. In DNA form, the CDR3 reads TGTGCCAGCAGCCCCCTCCTCTCGGAAAACACCATATATTTT.

V is TRBV15 and J is TRBJ1-2; D uncertain. The germline gives CDR1 LNHNV, CDR2 YYDKDF (reference sequence). The CDR3 has 14 amino acids. V lost 4 bases to trimming and J lost 4 bases, with 13 bases between them. CDR3 nucleotide sequence: TGTGCCACCAGCAAACACCATATAGGCTATGGCTACACCTTC. Translating it yields CATSKHHIGYGYTF.

This clonotype turned up a few times. The rearrangement links TRBV28 to TRBJ2-5, with 8 bases aligning to TRBD1. V shed 3 bases and J 5 bases; nucleotides not matched to a gene: 2. CDR3 length: 13 amino acids. CDR1 and CDR2 (germline): MDHEN, SYDVKM. The CDR3 spells CASSFRGRETQYF. The DNA of the CDR3 is TGTGCCAGCAGTTTCAGGGGGCGGGAGACCCAGTACTTC. The full variable domain, completed using reference TRBV28 and TRBJ2-5, is DVKVTQSSRYLVKRTGEKVFLECVQDMDHENMFWYRQDPGLGLRLIYFSYDVKMKEKGDIPEGYSVSREKKERFSLILESASTNQTSMYLCASSFRGRETQYFGPGTRLLVL.

This clonotype was detected ten times or more. This rearrangement joins TRBV7-8 to TRBJ1-2; no firm D call. The CDR3 consists of 14 residues. V was clipped by 5 bases and J by 5 bases, with 15 bases between them. Germline V CDR1 and CDR2: SGHVS, FQNEAQ. The CDR3 DNA is TGTGCCAGCAGCCAATCGAGCGCAGGATATGGCTACACCTTC. This translates into CASSQSSAGYGYTF.